This T cell receptor (beta chain) was sequenced during a study of regulatory T cells in long-lasting Graves disease. Building of the TCR beta libraries involved iRepertoire HTBI primers and Arm-PCR of CDR3 regions. MiXCR, run by TCRdb on the multiplex PCR reads, gives a single entry per CDR3 protein. The repertoire holds roughly 520,000 distinct CDR3 sequences, with 12% as singletons. Described time point: newly diagnosed GD, antithyroid drugs for less than 3 months. There was RNA extracted from PBMCs, and the TCR library was made from it. There are many counts of this clonotype. These same records also appear under a second study, on T cells in Graves' hyperthyroidism and ophthalmopathy. That study reports: Stable hyperthyroidism was told apart from ophthalmopathy by a model built on 13 V-J features.

This receptor was taken from a woman in her 30s with Graves disease. The sample here was peripheral blood mononuclear cells (PBMCs), taken at new diagnosis, from a patient treated with antithyroid drugs.

The chain's CDR3 is CASSPDGHSNEQFF. The CDR3 region has the DNA TGCGCCAGCAGCCCGGATGGACACAGTAATGAGCAGTTCTTC. This chain joins TRBV5-1 and TRBJ2-1; TRBD1 is a possible D gene (5 bases). The V gene lost 4 bases and the J gene lost 7 bases, with 15 bases spanning the gap. This CDR3 contains 14 residues. Germline loops: CDR1 SGHRS, CDR2 YFSETQ.